The 15 T cell receptor beta chains in this list originate from one sample, sequenced in a study of cytomegalovirus exposure and HLA in healthy donors. PCR amplification relied on 60 Vbeta primers (plus 13 Jbeta primers). Repertoires were generated with immunoSEQ multiplex PCR, while TCRdb's copy carries only in-frame clones and drops some. This table holds around 84,000 clones, roughly four fifths found once. Sequenced sample: PBMCs. These TCRs come from a human donor in good health.

The chain employs TRBV7-6 and TRBJ1-2; D is perhaps TRBD1 (6 bases). Germline assignment: CDR1 SGHVS and CDR2 FNYEAQ. The CDR3 has 16 residues. Trimming shortened V by 2 bases and J by 4 bases, and 17 bases separated the two germline ends. CDR3 region: CASSLYSGEGSYGYTF. The CDR3 bases are TGTGCCAGCAGCTTATATTCAGGGGAGGGCAGCTATGGCTACACCTTC.

This clone was recorded many times. This sequence joins TRBV6-5 and TRBJ2-5, with D unclear. This CDR3 spans 14 amino acids. The germline V gene has CDR1 MNHEY and CDR2 SVGAGI. Between the trimmed V and J ends, which lost 2 bases and 2 bases, there was a span of 9 bases. The DNA of the CDR3 is TGTGCCAGCAGTTACGGGCAGAATCAAGAGACCCAGTACTTC. Translated, it gives CASSYGQNQETQYF.

The chain has TRBV29-1 and TRBJ2-7, with D tentatively TRBD1 (6 bases). CDR3 length: 13 residues. Germline values: CDR1 SQVTM, CDR2 ANQGSEA. Trimming stripped 1 base from V and 5 bases from J, with 12 bases between. The CDR3 loop is CSVEGQGSNEQYF. The CDR3 nucleotides are TGCAGCGTTGAAGGGCAGGGGTCCAACGAGCAGTACTTC.

This clone was counted a few times. J is TRBJ2-7 and V is TRBV5-8, with D perhaps TRBD2 (6 bases). The length of the CDR3 is 16 residues. V was trimmed by 2 bases and J by 2 bases, leaving 17 bases between them. Germline-derived CDR1 and CDR2 are SGHTS and YDEGEE. This CDR3 is CASSLESSGQPYEQYF. The CDR3 DNA sequence: TGTGCCAGCAGCTTAGAGTCAAGCGGGCAACCCTACGAGCAGTACTTC.

The chain carries TRBV9 and TRBJ1-4; 7 nucleotides match TRBD1. CDR1 is SGDLS and CDR2 is YYNGEE in the germline V gene. CDR3 size: 18 residues. V shed 0 bases, J shed 6 bases, and the junction held 14 bases outside the gene matches. The CDR3 loop reads CASSVEIPQTGRDEKLFF. CDR3 nucleotide sequence: TGTGCCAGCAGCGTAGAGATACCGCAGACAGGGCGTGATGAAAAACTGTTTTTT.

Only one count was recorded for this clone. The rearrangement links TRBV2 to TRBJ2-7, with TRBD2 as a possible D gene (6 bases). Germline V gene sequence: CDR1 SNHLY, CDR2 FYNNEI. The CDR3 has 14 amino acids. Trimming took 4 bases from V and 0 from J, leaving 10 bases between them. DNA of the CDR3: TGTGCCAGCAGTGGAGGACTACTCTCCTACGAGCAGTACTTC. Its translation: CASSGGLLSYEQYF.

With regard to this clone: The junction differs from germline at one of its ends, possibly a read error. The rearrangement uses TRBV7-7 and TRBJ2-1, with TRBD1 matching 7 bases. The germline V gene has CDR1 SSHAT and CDR2 FNYEAQ (reference sequence). The CDR3 extends over 16 amino acids. The CDR3 DNA follows: TGTGCTAGCAGCCCCGGGGACAGATACTCCTACAATGAGCAGTTCTTC. This codes for CASSPGDRYSYNEQFF.

The genes are TRBV18 and TRBJ2-7; D is possibly TRBD1 (6 bases). The CDR3 is 12 residues long. Trimming took 5 bases from V and 7 from J, leaving 12 bases between them. Germline V lookup: CDR1 KGHSH, CDR2 LQKENI. The CDR3 here is CASSTDSPEQYF. For the CDR3, the DNA is TGTGCCAGCTCAACGGACAGCCCAGAGCAGTACTTC.

The chain has TRBV7-7 and TRBJ2-5; D is possibly TRBD1 (5 bases). CDR1 is SSHAT and CDR2 is FNYEAQ in the germline V gene (reference sequence). The V and J ends lost 1 base and 5 bases respectively, with 14 bases between them. This CDR3 spans 15 amino acids. The CDR3, as DNA: TGTGCCAGCAGCTTAGGGGCAGGGTCGTCGGAGACCCAGTACTTC. Protein sequence: CASSLGAGSSETQYF.

The V call is TRBV4-1, the J call TRBJ1-1; D possibly corresponds to TRBD1 (6 bases). There are 14 residues in the CDR3. Germline V gives CDR1 MGHRA, CDR2 YSYEKL. The V end lost 4 bases, the J end lost 5 bases, and 14 bases lay between the germline ends. The CDR3 sequence: CASSLYREVTEAFF. Here the CDR3 DNA reads TGCGCCAGCAGCCTTTACAGGGAAGTGACTGAAGCTTTCTTT.

This clone was picked up a small number of times. For the CDR3, the DNA is TGTGCCTCCGCGGGAGAGACCCAGTACTTC. Translating gives CASAGETQYF. This chain links TRBV7-9 with TRBJ2-5; a possible D gene is TRBD2 (5 bases). With 11 bases removed from V and 4 bases from J, the gap between germline ends came to 8 bases. The germline V gene has CDR1 SEHNR and CDR2 FQNEAQ (reference sequence). This CDR3 has 10 amino acids. The whole variable domain, filled in from reference TRBV7-9 and TRBJ2-5, reads DTGVSQNPRHKITKRGQNVTFRCDPISEHNRLYWYRQTLGQGPEFLTYFQNEAQLEKSRLLSDRFSAERPKGSFSTLEIQRTEQGDSAMYLCASAGETQYFGPGTRLLVL.

V and J are TRBV27 and TRBJ2-1; D is possibly TRBD1 (6 bases). V was shortened by 1 base and J by 6 bases, with 13 bases between the two germline ends. This CDR3 is built from 15 residues. In germline, CDR1 is MNHEY, CDR2 SMNVEV (reference sequence). The CDR3 DNA is TGTGCCAGCAGTTTATGGGTGGGGGCAGGCAATGAGCAGTTCTTC. Amino acids: CASSLWVGAGNEQFF.

The CDR3 reads CASSPRDRSTGELFF. The CDR3 nucleotides read TGTGCCAGCAGTCCGAGGGACAGGTCAACCGGGGAGCTGTTTTTT. The rearrangement joins TRBV6-5 to TRBJ2-2; TRBD1 matches 8 bases. The CDR3 totals 15 residues. Unmatched junction bases numbered 7, after V lost 5 bases and J lost 5 bases. Germline V gene sequence: CDR1 MNHEY, CDR2 SVGAGI.

This chain links TRBV7-6 with TRBJ2-2; D uncertain. Germline V gene data show CDR1 as SGHVS and CDR2 as FNYEAQ. V dropped 5 bases and J dropped 7 bases, with 14 bases sitting between them. CDR3 size: 14 residues. The CDR3 sequence: CASSHNSFGGELFF. CDR3 DNA sequence: TGTGCCAGCAGCCATAACAGTTTCGGCGGGGAGCTGTTTTTT.

The chain links TRBV7-2 to TRBJ2-1, with D possibly matching TRBD1 (6 bases). The CDR3 has 18 residues. V was cut by 4 bases and J by 4 bases, with 23 bases left in between. Per the germline V gene, CDR1 is SGHTA and CDR2 is FQGNSA. CDR3 sequence reads: CASSYPPGQVGDYNEQFF. The CDR3 DNA is TGTGCCAGCAGCTACCCACCGGGACAAGTGGGGGATTACAATGAGCAGTTCTTC.